These 10 T cell receptor beta chains were sequenced from one sample in a study of T cells in Graves' hyperthyroidism and ophthalmopathy. Using RNA transcripts as the source, TCR beta CDR3 regions were amplified. HTBI primers were the set used in a first-round RT-PCR of the TCR CDR3. Each CDR3 protein is one row after TCRdb ran MiXCR on the multiplex PCR reads. The sample yields 340,000 or so distinct CDR3 sequences, around 23% seen once. Sequenced: blood. All receptors derive from a woman in her forties or fifties with Graves' hyperthyroidism.

This clonotype was counted at least ten times. The chain employs TRBV28 and TRBJ1-4; 7 bases are a match to TRBD1. After removal of 10 bases from V and 8 bases from J, the junction contained 10 bases not matched to a gene. Germline lookup yields CDR1 MDHEN and CDR2 SYDVKM. This CDR3 is 13 amino acids long. DNA for the CDR3: TGTGCCACCCACGACAGGGTTAACGAAAAACTGTTTTTT. This gives the protein CATHDRVNEKLFF.

In its sample, this clonotype was seen many times. The junction shows a germline mismatch at one end, possibly a read error. The rearrangement links TRBV6-1 to TRBJ2-1; a possible D gene is TRBD1 (6 bases). Germline values: CDR1 MNHNS, CDR2 SASEGT. The CDR3 runs 16 residues. CDR3 in DNA: TGTGCCAGCAGCGAAGGGGGACGGACCCGCGCCCATGAGCAGTTCTTC. Protein product: CASSEGGRTRAHEQFF.

The table lists this clonotype with many counts. Here the CDR3 reads CASTGNHGGQPQHF. The DNA for the CDR3 is TGTGCCAGCACCGGGAACCACGGAGGGCAGCCCCAGCATTTT. V gene TRBV19 combines with J gene TRBJ1-5; D is undetermined. The CDR3 is 14 amino acids. Germline CDR1 is LNHDA and CDR2 is SQIVND (reference sequence). Trimming cost V 9 bases and J 7 bases, with 19 bases left between them. The entire variable domain, with the rest obtained from reference TRBV19 and TRBJ1-5, is as follows: DGGITQSPKYLFRKEGQNVTLSCEQNLNHDAMYWYRQDPGQGLRLIYYSQIVNDFQKGDIAEGYSVSREKKESFPLTVTSAQKNPTAFYLCASTGNHGGQPQHFGDGTRLSIL.

This clonotype was seen at least ten times. V usage is TRBV7-9 and J usage is TRBJ1-4; 9 positions match TRBD1. V was clipped by 0 bases and J by 5 bases; unmatched bases: 7. The CDR3 sequence is 17 residues long. Germline CDR1 SEHNR, CDR2 FQNEAQ (reference sequence). The CDR3 is CASSLARSGQGNEKLFF. CDR3 bases: TGTGCCAGCAGCTTAGCGCGATCAGGACAGGGGAATGAAAAACTGTTTTTT.

As to this clonotype: A much more abundant neighbour one base away suggests this may be a read error. The chain is built from TRBV11-2 and TRBJ1-6; TRBD1 might be the D (6 bases). The CDR3 consists of 15 residues. V dropped 3 bases and J dropped 6 bases, with 12 bases sitting between them. Germline CDR1 and CDR2: SGHAT and FQNNGV. CDR3 sequence reads: CASSLGGAANSPLHF. Here the CDR3 DNA reads TGTGCCAGCAGCTTGGGGGGGGCCGCTAATTCACCCCTCCACTTT.

This clonotype showed up many times. V is TRBV20-1 and J is TRBJ2-1, with D maybe TRBD2 (6 bases). Germline values: CDR1 DFQATT, CDR2 SNEGSKA (reference sequence). Trimming took off 5 bases at V and 8 bases at J, with 16 bases between the two ends. The CDR3 covers 13 residues. CDR3 in DNA: TGCAGTGCTCCGGGACTCCCTAGGGATGAGCAGTTCTTC. Translation: CSAPGLPRDEQFF.

This clonotype was observed a few times. The rearrangement uses TRBV9 and TRBJ2-2, with D possibly being TRBD1 (5 bases). With 7 bases removed from V and 3 bases from J, the gap between germline ends came to 7 bases. CDR1 is SGDLS and CDR2 is YYNGEE in the germline V gene. The CDR3 runs 12 residues. This CDR3 reads CASQGDTGELFF. The CDR3 coding sequence is TGTGCCAGCCAGGGTGACACCGGGGAGCTGTTTTTT.

This clonotype has a count of ten or more. The genes are TRBV15 and TRBJ2-1; maybe TRBD1 (6 bases). V was cut by 5 bases and J by 0 bases, with 14 bases left in between. Germline V lookup: CDR1 LNHNV, CDR2 YYDKDF (reference sequence). This CDR3 has 16 amino acids. CDR3 amino acids: CATSDGGLSSYNEQFF. The CDR3, as DNA: TGTGCCACCAGCGATGGGGGCCTTAGCTCCTACAATGAGCAGTTCTTC.

Note on this clonotype: An end of the junction does not agree with germline; a read error may underlie this. This chain uses TRBV5-5 with TRBJ1-1; D may be TRBD1 (6 bases). Germline V gives CDR1 SGHKS, CDR2 YYEKEE (reference sequence). This CDR3 is 15 amino acids long. CDR3 in amino acids: CASSIRQVGITETFF. CDR3 nucleotides: TGTGCCAGCAGCATACGACAGGTGGGCATCACTGAAACTTTCTTT.

The gene calls are TRBV12-3 or TRBV12-4 and TRBJ1-1; 11 bases are a match to TRBD1. The CDR3 is 14 residues long. After removal of 4 bases from V and 10 bases from J, the junction contained 8 bases not matched to a gene. The CDR3 nucleotides are TGTGCCAGCAGTTACGGGACAGGGGGAATAGTAGCTTTCTTT. This translates into CASSYGTGGIVAFF.